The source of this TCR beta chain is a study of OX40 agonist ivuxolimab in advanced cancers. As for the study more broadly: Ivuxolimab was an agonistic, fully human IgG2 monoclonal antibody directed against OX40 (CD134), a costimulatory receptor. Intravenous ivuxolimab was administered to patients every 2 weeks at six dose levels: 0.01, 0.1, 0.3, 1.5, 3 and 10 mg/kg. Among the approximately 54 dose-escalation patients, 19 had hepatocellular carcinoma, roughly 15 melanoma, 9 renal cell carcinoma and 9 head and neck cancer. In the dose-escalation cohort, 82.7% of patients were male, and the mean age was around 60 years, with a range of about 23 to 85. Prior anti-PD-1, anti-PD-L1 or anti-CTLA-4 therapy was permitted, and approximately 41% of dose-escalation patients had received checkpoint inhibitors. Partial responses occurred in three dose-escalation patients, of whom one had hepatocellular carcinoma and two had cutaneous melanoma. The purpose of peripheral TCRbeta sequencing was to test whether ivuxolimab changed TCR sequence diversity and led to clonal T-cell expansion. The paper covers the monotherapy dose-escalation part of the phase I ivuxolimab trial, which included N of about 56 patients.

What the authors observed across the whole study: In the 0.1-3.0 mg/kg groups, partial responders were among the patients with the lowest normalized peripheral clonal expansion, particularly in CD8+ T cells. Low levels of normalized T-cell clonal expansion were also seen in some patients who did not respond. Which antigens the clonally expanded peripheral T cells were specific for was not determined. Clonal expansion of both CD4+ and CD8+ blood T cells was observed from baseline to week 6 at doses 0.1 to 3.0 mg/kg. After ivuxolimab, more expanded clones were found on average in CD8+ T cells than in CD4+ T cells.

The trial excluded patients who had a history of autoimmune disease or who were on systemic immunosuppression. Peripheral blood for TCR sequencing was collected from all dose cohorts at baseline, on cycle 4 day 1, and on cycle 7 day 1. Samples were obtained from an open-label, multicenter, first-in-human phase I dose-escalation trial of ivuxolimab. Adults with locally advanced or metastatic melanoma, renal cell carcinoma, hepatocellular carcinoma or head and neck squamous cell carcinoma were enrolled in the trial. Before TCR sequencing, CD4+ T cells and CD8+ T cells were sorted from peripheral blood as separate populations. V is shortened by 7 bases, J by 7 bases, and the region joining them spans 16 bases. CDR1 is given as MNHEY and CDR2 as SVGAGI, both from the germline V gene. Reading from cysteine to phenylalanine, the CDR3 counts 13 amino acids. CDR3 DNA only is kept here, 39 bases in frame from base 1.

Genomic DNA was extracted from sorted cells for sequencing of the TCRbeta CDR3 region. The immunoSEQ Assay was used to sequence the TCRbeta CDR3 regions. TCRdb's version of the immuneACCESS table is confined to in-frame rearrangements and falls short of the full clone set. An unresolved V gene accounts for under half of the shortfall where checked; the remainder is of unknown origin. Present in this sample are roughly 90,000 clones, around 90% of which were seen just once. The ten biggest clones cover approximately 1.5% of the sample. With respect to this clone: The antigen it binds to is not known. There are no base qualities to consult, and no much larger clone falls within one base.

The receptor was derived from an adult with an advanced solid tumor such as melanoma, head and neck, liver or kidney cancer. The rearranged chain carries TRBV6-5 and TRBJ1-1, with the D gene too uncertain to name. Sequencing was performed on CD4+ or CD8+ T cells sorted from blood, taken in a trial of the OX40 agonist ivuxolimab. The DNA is TGTGCCAGCAAACAATTACCTCAAGGTGAAGCTTTCTTT. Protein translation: CASKQLPQGEAFF.